These T cell receptor beta chains were read from a single sample in a study of shared clonotypes between healthy human individuals. Sequenced by immunoSEQ multiplex PCR; TCRdb stores in-frame clones only, minus some. The table has under 1,100,000 clones, more than 75% seen once; the top ten hold roughly 0.57%. Sample: memory CD4+ T cells from PBMCs. These TCRs come from a man younger than 35 in good health. Some clones in this sample may be carry-over from other donors' samples. CDR3s include the opening cysteine and the closing phenylalanine or tryptophan. A D gene is named only where the DNA matches it firmly. The size of a clone is reported for some rows only, either as once, few or many, or as a class for expanded clones.

>TRBJ2-7|TRBV2|-|TRBD1
TGTGCCAGCAGGGCAGGGGACAGGGTAAACCACGAGCAGTACTTC
CASRAGDRVNHEQYF
>TRBJ2-7|TRBV2|-|-
TGTGCCAGCAGGGGGACTCTCTCTTATCGGGACGAGCAGTACTTC
CASRGTLSYRDEQYF
>TRBJ2-5|TRBV7-2|-|-
TGTGCCAGCAGCTCTACTGGGGGGAGAGAGACCCAGTACTTC
CASSSTGGRETQYF
>TRBJ2-7|TRBV4-2|-|TRBD1
TGTGCCAGCAGCCGAAAACAGGGGGGCGAGCAGTACTTC
CASSRKQGGEQYF
>TRBJ2-5|TRBV11-2|-|-
TGTGCCAGCAGCTTAGAAGAGGGGACCCAGTACTTC
CASSLEEGTQYF
>TRBJ2-5|TRBV5-1|-|TRBD1
TGCGCCAGCAGCCACGGGACAGCACAAGAGACCCAGTACTTC
CASSHGTAQETQYF
>TRBJ2-7|TRBV6-1|-|-
TGTGCCAGCAGTGACGGGAGACAGGGAGGCGAGCAGTACTTC
CASSDGRQGGEQYF
>TRBJ1-1|TRBV7-9|-|TRBD1
TGTGCCAGCAGCTTTTGGGACAGAAACACTGAAGCTTTCTTT
CASSFWDRNTEAFF
>TRBJ2-7|TRBV18|-|-
TGTGCCAGCTCACCACCGGAGAGAAGGGACGAGCAGTACTTC
CASSPPERRDEQYF
>TRBJ2-1|TRBV6-5|-|-
TGTGCCAGCAGTTATCCCGGGACGAACAATGAGCAGTTCTTC
CASSYPGTNNEQFF
>TRBJ2-5|TRBV27|few|-
TGTGCCAGCGGGGACTTACAAGAGACCCAGTACTTC
CASGDLQETQYF
>TRBJ1-5|TRBV4-2|few|TRBD1
TGTGCCAGCAGCGACAGGGGTGGAAGCAATCAGCCCCAGCATTTT
CASSDRGGSNQPQHF
>TRBJ1-5|TRBV27|once|-
TGTGCCAGCAGCCGGGAGGGTGGCATTAGCAATCAGCCCCGGCATTTT
CASSREGGISNQPRHF
>TRBJ1-1|TRBV5-4|-|-
TGTGCCAGCAGCTTGGGTTTTGTCAGGGGTATGATGAACACTGAAGCTTTCTTT
CASSLGFVRGMMNTEAFF
>TRBJ1-4|TRBV5-1|many|-
TGCGCCAGCAGCCCCCCCGACAGGACGGGATATGAAAAACTGTTTTTT
CASSPPDRTGYEKLFF
>TRBJ2-7|TRBV7-9|-|-
TGTGCCAGCAGTCCCATAGGGGGAGCCTCCTACGAGCAGTACTTC
CASSPIGGASYEQYF
>TRBJ1-1|TRBV7-3|-|TRBD1
TGTGCCAGCAGGCAGCGTCACGGGGACAGGGGGCAAACTGAAGCTTTCTTT
CASRQRHGDRGQTEAFF
>TRBJ2-7|TRBV5-5|-|-
TGTGCCAGCAGGCAAGGACTTGGGGGCTTCTACGAGCAGTACTTC
CASRQGLGGFYEQYF
>TRBJ1-5|TRBV4-1|-|TRBD1
TGCGCCAGCAGCCAACCCACAGGGGGCTCGGGACAGCCCCAGCATTTT
CASSQPTGGSGQPQHF
>TRBJ2-7|TRBV10-3|once|-
TGTGCCATCAGCAACAGGGAAACGGACGGCGAGCAGTACTTC
CAISNRETDGEQYF
>TRBJ1-5|TRBV7-3|-|-
TGTGCCAGCAGCCCCACCCCCGGGGGGCCCCAGCATTTT
CASSPTPGGPQHF
>TRBJ2-7|TRBV27|-|TRBD2
TGTGCCAGCCGCTGGACTAGCGGGAGGGGCGAGCAGTACTTC
CASRWTSGRGEQYF
>TRBJ2-2|TRBV4-2|-|-
TGTGCCAGCAGCCAAGATTTATCGCTTGGGCTAGCCGGCGGGGAGCTGTTTTTT
CASSQDLSLGLAGGELFF
>TRBJ1-1|TRBV18|-|TRBD1
TGTGCCAGCTCAGCCAACAGGGGAAACACTGAAGCTTTCTTT
CASSANRGNTEAFF
>TRBJ2-7|TRBV2|-|-
TGTGCCAGCAGTGTCGGGGTTCTTGGGCAGTACTTC
CASSVGVLGQYF
>TRBJ2-1|TRBV2|few|TRBD2
TGTGCCAGCAGTGAAGTGGGACTAGCGGGAGAGCCTGAGCAGTTCTTC
CASSEVGLAGEPEQFF
>TRBJ1-1|TRBV7-7|-|-
TGTGCCAGCAGCCCGGACCTACTCACTGAAGCTTTCTTT
CASSPDLLTEAFF
>TRBJ2-7|TRBV18|-|TRBD2
TGTGCCAGCTCACCGACTAGCGGGAGCTACGAGCAGTACTTC
CASSPTSGSYEQYF
>TRBJ2-7|TRBV27|few|-
TGTGCCAGCAGTTCCTCCGGGCCTTACTACGAGCAGTACTTC
CASSSSGPYYEQYF
>TRBJ1-2|TRBV7-9|-|TRBD1
TGTGCCAGCAGCCCACAGGACAGGTCCTACTATGGCTACACCTTC
CASSPQDRSYYGYTF
>TRBJ2-1|TRBV11-2|many|TRBD2
TGTGCCAGCAGCTCTGGGACTAGCCTCAATGAGCAGTTCTTC
CASSSGTSLNEQFF
>TRBJ1-1|TRBV10-1|many|-
TGCGCCAGCAGTGAGTTCCCGAACACTGAAGCTTTCTTT
CASSEFPNTEAFF
>TRBJ2-5|TRBV7-3|-|TRBD1
TGTGCCAGCAGCCGGACAGGGAGGGAGACCCAGTACTTC
CASSRTGRETQYF
>TRBJ1-6|TRBV18|-|-
TGTGCCAGCTCACCAGTGGCAGGGAATTCACCCCTCCACTTT
CASSPVAGNSPLHF